Each of the 9 T cell receptor beta chains below was sequenced from the same sample in a study of T cell clonotyping in hematopoietic cell transplantation. The table came from immunoSEQ multiplex PCR; TCRdb's copy has only in-frame clones and leaves some out. Seen here are roughly 7,000 clones, about 91% observed once, and the top ten hold approximately 4.5%. The specimen comprised PBMCs, sampled 30 days after allogeneic stem cell transplant. The receptors here all came from a female patient between 50 and 59 years old who had an allogeneic stem cell transplant from an unrelated donor, so the T cells may come from the graft donor. Some clones in this sample may be carry-over from other donors' samples.

As concerns this clone: Germline and junction disagree at one end, which may indicate a read error. The chain recombines TRBV4-1 with TRBJ2-3, with 8 bases lining up with TRBD2. Germline loops: CDR1 MGHRA, CDR2 YSYEKL. The CDR3 contains 17 residues. CDR3 region: CASSQVRSGISTGTQYF. The CDR3 DNA follows: TGCGCCAGCAGCCAAGTCCGTAGCGGGATTAGCACAGGTACGCAGTATTTT.

The chain uses TRBV7-9 and TRBJ1-2; the D is unclear. Trimming cost V 5 bases and J 7 bases, with 8 bases left between them. The CDR3 totals 11 residues. Germline V gene data show CDR1 as SEHNR and CDR2 as FQNEAQ (reference sequence). CDR3 loop: CASSARGGYTF. CDR3 bases: TGTGCCAGCAGCGCCAGAGGTGGCTACACCTTC.

Regarding this clone: The junction and the germline gene differ at one end; a read error may be behind it. The chain employs TRBV5-1 and TRBJ2-1; D may be TRBD2 (6 bases). CDR1 SGHRS and CDR2 YFSETQ come from the germline V gene. There are 15 residues in the CDR3. DNA for the CDR3: TGCGCCGGCAGCTTGGGCGGGGTATCCTACAATGAGCAGTTCTTC. The encoded protein is CAGSLGGVSYNEQFF.

This chain joins TRBV11-2 and TRBJ2-5; 11 bases line up with TRBD1. Per the germline V gene, CDR1 is SGHAT and CDR2 is FQNNGV. CDR3 length equals 15 residues. V shed 5 bases, J shed 4 bases, and the junction held 6 bases outside the gene matches. The chain's CDR3 is CASSGRDRGGETQYF. In nucleotides, the CDR3 is TGTGCCAGCAGCGGCCGGGACAGGGGGGGAGAGACCCAGTACTTC.

Here the CDR3 reads CASSSGTGVFYEQYF. For the CDR3, the DNA is TGTGCCAGCAGCTCCGGGACAGGGGTTTTCTACGAGCAGTACTTC. V gene TRBV4-2 combines with J gene TRBJ2-7, with 10 bases that match TRBD1. CDR3 length equals 15 residues. Germline CDR1 LGHNA, CDR2 YNFKEQ. V trimming: 5 bases; J trimming: 3 bases; junction bases outside the gene matches: 7.

The gene calls are TRBV5-1 and TRBJ2-5; D perhaps matches TRBD2 (6 bases). Deletions cut 5 bases from V and 4 bases from J, with 18 bases between. CDR1 and CDR2 (germline): SGHRS, YFSETQ. This CDR3 is built from 15 residues. CDR3 sequence: CASSLNLGGGETQYF. The CDR3 nucleotides are TGCGCCAGCAGTCTTAACTTGGGGGGAGGAGAGACCCAGTACTTC.

Points on this clone: Other DNA sequences in the same sample also yield this CDR3. The V gene is TRBV4-3, the J gene TRBJ2-7; the match to TRBD2 covers 11 bases. Trimming at V came to 1 base and at J to 12 bases, leaving 8 bases not matched to a gene. Germline lookup yields CDR1 LGHNA and CDR2 YSLEER. The CDR3 runs to 14 residues. CDR3 DNA sequence: TGCGCCAGCAGCCAAGGGGTTTCTAGCGGGAGGCCGTACTTC. Its translation: CASSQGVSSGRPYF.

The gene calls are TRBV15 and TRBJ2-5; the D call may be TRBD1 or TRBD2 (5 bases each). Germline V gene lookup returns CDR1 LNHNV and CDR2 YYDKDF (reference sequence). The CDR3 runs 13 residues. V was clipped by 7 bases and J by 4 bases, with 13 bases between them. This CDR3 reads CATNRPGRETQYF. The CDR3, as DNA: TGTGCCACCAACCGCCCAGGGAGAGAGACCCAGTACTTC. Using reference TRBV15 and TRBJ2-5 for the parts outside the CDR3, the full variable domain is DAMVIQNPRYQVTQFGKPVTLSCSQTLNHNVMYWYQQKSSQAPKLLFHYYDKDFNNEADTPDNFQSRRPNTSFCFLDIRSPGLGDTAMYLCATNRPGRETQYFGPGTRLLVL.

The chain uses TRBV6-4 and TRBJ1-6, with 8 positions matching TRBD1. The CDR3 loop spans 15 amino acids. Germline V gene data show CDR1 as MRHNA and CDR2 as SNTAGT. V shed 5 bases, J shed 10 bases, and the junction held 10 bases outside the gene matches. CDR3: CASSPQGGRGSPLHF. Written as DNA, the CDR3 is TGTGCCAGCAGTCCACAGGGGGGAAGGGGATCACCCCTCCACTTT.